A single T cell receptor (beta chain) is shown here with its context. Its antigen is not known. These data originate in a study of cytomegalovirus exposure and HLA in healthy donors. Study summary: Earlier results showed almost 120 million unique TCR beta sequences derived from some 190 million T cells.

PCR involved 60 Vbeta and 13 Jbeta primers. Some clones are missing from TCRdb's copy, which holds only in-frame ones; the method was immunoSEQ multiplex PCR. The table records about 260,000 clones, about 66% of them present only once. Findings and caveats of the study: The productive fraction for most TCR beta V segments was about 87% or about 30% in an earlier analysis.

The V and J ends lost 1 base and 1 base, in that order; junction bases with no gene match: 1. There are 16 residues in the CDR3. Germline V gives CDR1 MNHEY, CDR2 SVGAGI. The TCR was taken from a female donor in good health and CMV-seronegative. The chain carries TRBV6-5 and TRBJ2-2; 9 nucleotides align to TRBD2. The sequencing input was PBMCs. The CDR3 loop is CASSYLTSGNTGELFF. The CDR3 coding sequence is TGTGCCAGCAGTTACTTGACTAGCGGGAACACCGGGGAGCTGTTTTTT.